This TCR beta chain was sequenced during a study of early T cells in non-severe SARS-CoV-2 infection. About the research overall: Investigators sequenced bulk RNA drawn from unsorted whole blood, and chains remained unpaired. Points from the study as a whole: In VDJdb matching, anti-spike CD8 responses were favored while private and CD4 specificities went missing.

In its sample, this clonotype was seen many times. Its specificity is unknown. In the library, individual cDNA molecules carried attached unique molecular identifiers. MiXCR, run by TCRdb on the 5' RACE reads, gives a single entry per CDR3 protein. The repertoire holds 25,000 to 35,000 distinct CDR3 sequences, with about 5% as singletons. The TCR originated in an adult who was a healthcare worker with PCR-confirmed SARS-CoV-2 infection or an uninfected control (not recorded which). Sequencing was performed on whole blood, taken at baseline.

This chain's CDR3 is CASSFGGGWTDTQYF. In nucleotides, the CDR3 is TGTGCCAGCAGTTTTGGTGGGGGGTGGACAGATACGCAGTATTTT. The chain employs TRBV2 and TRBJ2-3; TRBD2 is a possible D gene (6 bases). V lost 5 bases to trimming and J lost 3 bases, with 15 bases between them. The germline V gene has CDR1 SNHLY and CDR2 FYNNEI. The CDR3 has 15 amino acids.